Given below is one T cell receptor (beta chain) in context. Its antigen is still unknown. The CDR3 totals 13 residues. Looked up from germline, CDR1 is PRHDT and CDR2 is FYEKMQ (reference sequence). Trimming pared 5 bases from V and 2 bases from J, leaving 8 bases between. The data stem from a study of T-cell memory formation after mild COVID-19. Study-level background: TCR clusters showed largely donor specificity. General observations from the study: CD4+ bias marked clones expanding day 15 to 37, unlike balanced contracting clones.

TCRalpha and TCRbeta libraries used 5'RACE with constant-segment primers and UMIs. TCRdb recomputed calls from the 5' RACE reads with MiXCR, one row per CDR3 protein. The table records around 340,000 distinct CDR3 sequences, more than 15% of them present only once. This chain connects TRBV13 to TRBJ2-3, with D hard to call. Sequencing was performed on PBMCs or a T cell subset sorted from them (not recorded which). This clonotype was sampled from a man younger than 30 who had mild COVID-19 (a few samples of this study predate the infection). Cell type and time point are not known. The CDR3 sequence is CASSREHTDTQYF. CDR3 sequence (DNA): TGTGCCAGCAGCCGAGAACACACAGATACGCAGTATTTT.